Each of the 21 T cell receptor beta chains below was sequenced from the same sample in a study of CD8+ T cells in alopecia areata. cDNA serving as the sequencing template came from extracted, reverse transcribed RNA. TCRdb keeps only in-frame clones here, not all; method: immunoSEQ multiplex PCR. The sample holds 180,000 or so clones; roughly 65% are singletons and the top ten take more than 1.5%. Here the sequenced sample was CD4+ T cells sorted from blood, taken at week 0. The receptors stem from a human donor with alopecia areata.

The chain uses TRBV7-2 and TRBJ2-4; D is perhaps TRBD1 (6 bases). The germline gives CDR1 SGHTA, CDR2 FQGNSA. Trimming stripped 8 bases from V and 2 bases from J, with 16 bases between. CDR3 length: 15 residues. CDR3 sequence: CASGPGDRSKNIQYF. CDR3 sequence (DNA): TGTGCCAGCGGGCCAGGGGATCGGTCCAAAAACATTCAGTACTTC.

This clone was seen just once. This CDR3 is CAISESSTGNEQFF. CDR3 bases: TGTGCCATCAGTGAGTCGAGTACCGGCAATGAGCAGTTCTTC. The chain is built from TRBV10-3 and TRBJ2-1; D is unclear. Trimming stripped 0 bases from V and 6 bases from J, with 9 bases between. The CDR3 is 14 amino acids. Germline V gene sequence: CDR1 ENHRY, CDR2 SYGVKD.

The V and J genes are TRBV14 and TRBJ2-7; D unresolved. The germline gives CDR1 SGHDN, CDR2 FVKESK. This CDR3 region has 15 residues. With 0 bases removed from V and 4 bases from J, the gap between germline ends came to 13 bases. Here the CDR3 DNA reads TGTGCCAGCAGCCAAGATAGAAGCGAAACGTACGAGCAGTACTTC. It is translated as CASSQDRSETYEQYF.

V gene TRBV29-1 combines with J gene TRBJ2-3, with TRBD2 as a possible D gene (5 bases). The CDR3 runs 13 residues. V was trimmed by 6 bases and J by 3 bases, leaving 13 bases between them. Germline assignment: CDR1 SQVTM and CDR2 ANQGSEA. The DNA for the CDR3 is TGCAGCGTACTAGTCACCGCTACAGATACGCAGTATTTT. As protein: CSVLVTATDTQYF.

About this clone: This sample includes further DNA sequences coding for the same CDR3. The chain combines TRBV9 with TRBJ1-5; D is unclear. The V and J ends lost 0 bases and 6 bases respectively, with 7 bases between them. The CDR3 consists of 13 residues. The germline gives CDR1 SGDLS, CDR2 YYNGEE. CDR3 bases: TGTGCCAGCAGCGTAGGGCCAGGTCAGCCCCAGCATTTT. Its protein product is CASSVGPGQPQHF.

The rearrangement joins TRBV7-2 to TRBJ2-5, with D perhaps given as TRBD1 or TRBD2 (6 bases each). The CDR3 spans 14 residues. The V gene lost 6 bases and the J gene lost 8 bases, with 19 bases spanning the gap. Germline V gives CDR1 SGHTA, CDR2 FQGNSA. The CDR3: CASSQPGAQGTQYF. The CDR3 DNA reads TGTGCCAGCAGTCAGCCGGGGGCCCAAGGTACCCAGTACTTC. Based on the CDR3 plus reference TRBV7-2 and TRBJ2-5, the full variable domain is GAGVSQSPSNKVTEKGKDVELRCDPISGHTALYWYRQSLGQGLEFLIYFQGNSAPDKSGLPSDRFSAERTGGSVSTLTIQRTQQEDSAVYLCASSQPGAQGTQYFGPGTRLLVL.

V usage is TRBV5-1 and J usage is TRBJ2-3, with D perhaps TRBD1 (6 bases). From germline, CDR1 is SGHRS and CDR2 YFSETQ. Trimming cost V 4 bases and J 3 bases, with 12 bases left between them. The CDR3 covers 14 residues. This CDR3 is CASSPNTGTDTQYF. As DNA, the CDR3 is TGCGCCAGCAGCCCCAACACAGGGACAGATACGCAGTATTTT.

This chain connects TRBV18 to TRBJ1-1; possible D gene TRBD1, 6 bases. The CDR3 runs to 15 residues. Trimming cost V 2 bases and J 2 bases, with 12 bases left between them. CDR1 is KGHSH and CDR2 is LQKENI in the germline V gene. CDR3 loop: CASSPAGHSNTEAFF. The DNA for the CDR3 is TGTGCCAGCTCACCAGCGGGACACTCAAACACTGAAGCTTTCTTT.

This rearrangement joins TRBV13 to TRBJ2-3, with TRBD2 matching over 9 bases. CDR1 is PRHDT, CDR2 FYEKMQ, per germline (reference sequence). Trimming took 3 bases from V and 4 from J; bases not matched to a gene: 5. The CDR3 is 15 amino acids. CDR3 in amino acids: CASSFLAGRADTQYF. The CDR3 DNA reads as TGTGCCAGCAGCTTCCTAGCGGGGAGGGCAGATACGCAGTATTTT.

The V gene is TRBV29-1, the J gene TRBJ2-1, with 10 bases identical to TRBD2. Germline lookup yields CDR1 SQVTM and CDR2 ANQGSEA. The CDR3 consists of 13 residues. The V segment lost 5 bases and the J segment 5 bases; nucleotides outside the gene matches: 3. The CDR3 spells CSVRAGGHNEQFF. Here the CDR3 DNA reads TGCAGCGTTCGAGCGGGGGGGCACAATGAGCAGTTCTTC.

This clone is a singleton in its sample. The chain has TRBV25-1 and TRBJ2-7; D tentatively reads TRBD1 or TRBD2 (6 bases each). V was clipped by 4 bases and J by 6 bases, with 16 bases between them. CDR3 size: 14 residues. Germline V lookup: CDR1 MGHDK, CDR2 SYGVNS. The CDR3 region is CASSVTKQGGEQYF. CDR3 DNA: TGTGCCAGCAGTGTAACGAAACAGGGAGGCGAGCAGTACTTC.

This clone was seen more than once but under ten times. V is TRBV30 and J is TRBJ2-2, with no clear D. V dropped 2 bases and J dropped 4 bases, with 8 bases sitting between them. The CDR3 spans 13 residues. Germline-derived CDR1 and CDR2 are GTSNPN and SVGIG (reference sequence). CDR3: CAWSTTPTGELFF. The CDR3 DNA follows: TGTGCCTGGAGTACGACTCCCACCGGGGAGCTGTTTTTT. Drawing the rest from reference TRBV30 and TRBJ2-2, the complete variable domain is SQTIHQWPATLVQPVGSPLSLECTVEGTSNPNLYWYRQAAGRGLQLLFYSVGIGQISSEVPQNLSASRPQDRQFILSSKKLLLSDSGFYLCAWSTTPTGELFFGEGSRLTVL.

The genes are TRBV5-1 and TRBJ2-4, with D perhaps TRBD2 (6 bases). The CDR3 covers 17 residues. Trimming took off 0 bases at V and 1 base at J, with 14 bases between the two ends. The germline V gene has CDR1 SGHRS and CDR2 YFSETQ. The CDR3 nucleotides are TGCGCCAGCAGCTTGGTCGGGAGTAACATGGCCAAAAACATTCAGTACTTC. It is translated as CASSLVGSNMAKNIQYF.

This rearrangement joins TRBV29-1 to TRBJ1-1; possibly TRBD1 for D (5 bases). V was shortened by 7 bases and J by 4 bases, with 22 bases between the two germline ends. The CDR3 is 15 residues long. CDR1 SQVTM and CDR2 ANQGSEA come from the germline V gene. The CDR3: CSAPSPTGGGTEAFF. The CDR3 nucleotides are TGCAGCGCACCATCTCCTACGGGGGGGGGCACTGAAGCTTTCTTT.

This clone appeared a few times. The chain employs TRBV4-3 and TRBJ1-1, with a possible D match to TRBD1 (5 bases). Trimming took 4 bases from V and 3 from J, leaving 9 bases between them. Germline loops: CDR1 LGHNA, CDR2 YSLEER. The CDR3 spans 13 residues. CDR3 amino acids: CASSLEGDTEAFF. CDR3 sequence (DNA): TGCGCCAGCAGCCTAGAAGGGGACACTGAAGCTTTCTTT.

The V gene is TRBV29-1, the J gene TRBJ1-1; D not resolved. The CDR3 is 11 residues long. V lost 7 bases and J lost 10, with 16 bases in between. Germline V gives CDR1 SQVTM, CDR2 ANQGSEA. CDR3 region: CSAELGSGAFF. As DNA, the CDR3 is TGCAGCGCTGAGCTGGGCAGTGGAGCTTTCTTT.

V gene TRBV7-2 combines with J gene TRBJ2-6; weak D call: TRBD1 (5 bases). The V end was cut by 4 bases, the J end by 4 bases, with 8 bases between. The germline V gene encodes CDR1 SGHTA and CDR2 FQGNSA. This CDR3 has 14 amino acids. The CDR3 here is CASSSGSGANVLTF. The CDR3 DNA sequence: TGTGCCAGCAGCTCAGGGTCAGGGGCCAACGTCCTGACTTTC.

CDR3 sequence reads: CAWSVNRNRAEAFF. CDR3 in DNA: TGTGCCTGGAGTGTTAATAGGAACAGGGCTGAAGCTTTCTTT. The chain uses TRBV30 and TRBJ1-1; weak D call: TRBD1 (6 bases). V was clipped by 0 bases and J by 6 bases, with 14 bases between them. Per germline, CDR1 GTSNPN and CDR2 SVGIG (reference sequence). The CDR3 has 14 amino acids.

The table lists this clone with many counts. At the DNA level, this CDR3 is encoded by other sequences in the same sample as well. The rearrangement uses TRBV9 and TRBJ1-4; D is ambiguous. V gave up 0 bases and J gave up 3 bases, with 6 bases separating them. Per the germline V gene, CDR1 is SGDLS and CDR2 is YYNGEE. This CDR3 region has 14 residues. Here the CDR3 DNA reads TGTGCCAGCAGCGTAGGGCAGTCTAATGAAAAACTGTTTTTT. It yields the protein CASSVGQSNEKLFF.

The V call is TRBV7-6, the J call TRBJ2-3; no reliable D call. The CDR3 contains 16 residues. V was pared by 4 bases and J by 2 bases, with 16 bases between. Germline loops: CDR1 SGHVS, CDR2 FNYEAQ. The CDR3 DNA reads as TGTGCCAGCAGCTCGGCCTGGAGAGAAAACACAGATACGCAGTATTTT. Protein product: CASSSAWRENTDTQYF.

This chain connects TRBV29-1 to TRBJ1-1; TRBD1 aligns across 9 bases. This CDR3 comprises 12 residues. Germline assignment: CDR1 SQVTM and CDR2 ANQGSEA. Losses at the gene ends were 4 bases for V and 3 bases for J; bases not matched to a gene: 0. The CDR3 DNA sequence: TGCAGCGTTGGACAGGGGGACACTGAAGCTTTCTTT. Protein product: CSVGQGDTEAFF.